One sample yielded the 2 T cell receptor beta chains listed below, sequenced in a study of OX40 agonist ivuxolimab in advanced cancers. The library came from the immunoSEQ multiplex PCR assay. TCRdb took this table from immuneACCESS and kept in-frame rearrangements with V and J called. Such tables lack part of the clones; where checked against another copy, unresolved V genes explain under half of the gap, and the rest is unexplained. The sample includes about 68,000 clones, with over 65% observed a single time. The top ten clones comprise 0.68% of the sample. This specimen was CD4+ or CD8+ T cells sorted from blood, taken in a trial of the OX40 agonist ivuxolimab. Receptors were obtained from an adult with an advanced solid tumor such as melanoma, head and neck, liver or kidney cancer.

The gene calls are TRBV5-1 and TRBJ1-1; unclear D gene. Germline-derived CDR1 and CDR2 are SGHRS and YFSETQ. With 7 bases removed from V and 0 bases from J, the gap between germline ends came to 13 bases. The CDR3 totals 14 residues. The CDR3, as DNA: TGCGCCAGCTCGCTCGCGCCTATGAACACTGAAGCTTTCTTT. This codes for CASSLAPMNTEAFF.

This chain uses TRBV11-2 with TRBJ2-5; 10 nucleotides align to TRBD2. Looked up from germline, CDR1 is SGHAT and CDR2 is FQNNGV. CDR3 length: 16 residues. The trim removed 2 bases at V and 0 bases at J, leaving 3 bases unmatched. In nucleotides, the CDR3 is TGTGCCAGCAGCTTATCACTAGCGGGAAACCAAGAGACCCAGTACTTC. It is translated as CASSLSLAGNQETQYF. The variable domain in full, completed from reference TRBV11-2 and TRBJ2-5, reads EAGVAQSPRYKIIEKRQSVAFWCNPISGHATLYWYQQILGQGPKLLIQFQNNGVVDDSQLPKDRFSAERLKGVDSTLKIQPAKLEDSAVYLCASSLSLAGNQETQYFGPGTRLLVL.